Following are 28 T cell receptor beta chains from one sample sequenced in a study of T cells in Graves' hyperthyroidism and ophthalmopathy. Amplification targeted TCR beta CDR3 regions from RNA transcripts. First-round RT-PCR of the TCR CDR3 relied on the HTBI primer set. In TCRdb, the multiplex PCR reads were re-called with MiXCR into one record per CDR3 protein. The profile shows about 260,000 distinct CDR3 sequences, about 15% of them singletons. Sequenced sample: blood. The receptors stem from a woman aged 18-35 years with Graves' ophthalmopathy.

This clonotype has ten or more counts. The chain combines TRBV20-1 with TRBJ1-1; perhaps TRBD1 as D (5 bases). The V end lost 0 bases, the J end lost 6 bases, and 17 bases lay between the germline ends. CDR1 is DFQATT and CDR2 is SNEGSKA in the germline V gene (reference sequence). The CDR3 length is 15 residues. CDR3 DNA: TGCAGTGCTAGAGACGGCCAGGGCAGCCTGCCTGAAGCTTTCTTT. Translated, it gives CSARDGQGSLPEAFF.

As regards this clonotype: This clone may be a read error of a much larger clone one base away. The genes are TRBV20-1 and TRBJ2-2; D may be TRBD1 (6 bases). Per the germline V gene, CDR1 is DFQATT and CDR2 is SNEGSKA (reference sequence). The CDR3 is made up of 16 amino acids. V was trimmed by 6 bases and J by 1 base, leaving 18 bases between them. CDR3 sequence: CSAGRGIGLNTGELFF. As DNA, the CDR3 is TGCAGTGCCGGAAGGGGGATAGGCCTGAACACCGGGGAGCTGTTTTTT.

This clonotype was detected many times. This chain uses TRBV5-1 with TRBJ1-6; D is unresolved. Deletions cut 4 bases from V and 6 bases from J, with 14 bases between. Germline assignment: CDR1 SGHRS and CDR2 YFSETQ. The CDR3 is 15 amino acids. In nucleotides, the CDR3 is TGCGCCAGCAGCAGTGGAGGGCGCCCTAATTCACCCCTCCACTTT. It specifies CASSSGGRPNSPLHF. Full variable domain (remainder filled in from reference TRBV5-1 and TRBJ1-6): KAGVTQTPRYLIKTRGQQVTLSCSPISGHRSVSWYQQTPGQGLQFLFEYFSETQRNKGNFPGRFSGRQFSNSRSEMNVSTLELGDSALYLCASSSGGRPNSPLHFGNGTRLTVT.

This clonotype appeared many times. CDR3 amino acids: CASTSGGDSYNEQFF. The CDR3 nucleotides read TGTGCCAGTACAAGCGGGGGGGACTCCTACAATGAGCAGTTCTTC. V is TRBV9 and J is TRBJ2-1, with TRBD2 matching 10 bases. Unmatched junction bases numbered 5, after V lost 8 bases and J lost 0 bases. The CDR3 runs 15 residues. In germline, CDR1 is SGDLS, CDR2 YYNGEE.

The chain couples TRBV20-1 to TRBJ2-3, with D possibly being TRBD1 or TRBD2 (5 bases each). Trimming cost V 2 bases and J 4 bases, with 22 bases left between them. Looked up from germline, CDR1 is DFQATT and CDR2 is SNEGSKA (reference sequence). This CDR3 is built from 17 residues. CDR3 nucleotide sequence: TGCAGTGCTAGACCTATTGAGCGGTCAAGGGGCCCAGATACGCAGTATTTT. Translating it yields CSARPIERSRGPDTQYF.

This rearrangement joins TRBV24-1 to TRBJ2-2, with TRBD2 as a possible D gene (6 bases). Germline V CDR1 and CDR2: KGHDR, SFDVKD. There are 16 residues in the CDR3. Trimming left V 4 bases short and J 2 bases short, with 13 bases between. CDR3 region: CATSDSWGLNTGELFF. The CDR3 DNA sequence: TGTGCCACCAGTGACTCCTGGGGACTTAACACCGGGGAGCTGTTTTTT.

This clonotype was seen at least ten times. CDR3 in DNA: TGTGCCAGTAGTATAGATCAAAAGGAAAATCAGCCCCAGCATTTT. Translation gives CASSIDQKENQPQHF. The V call is TRBV19, the J call TRBJ1-5; D is unresolved. Trimming took 0 bases from V and 4 from J, leaving 10 bases between them. The CDR3 totals 15 residues. Germline CDR1 is LNHDA and CDR2 is SQIVND (reference sequence).

This clonotype occurred many times. V usage is TRBV10-1 and J usage is TRBJ2-1, with 10 bases fitting TRBD2. Per the germline V gene, CDR1 is WNHNN and CDR2 is SYGVQD (reference sequence). V was clipped by 3 bases and J by 8 bases; unmatched bases: 10. This CDR3 has 16 amino acids. CDR3: CASSDKGLAKGDEQFF. The CDR3 DNA is TGCGCCAGCAGTGATAAGGGACTAGCGAAAGGTGATGAGCAGTTCTTC.

This clonotype was seen repeatedly, ten times or more. CDR3 bases: TGCGCCAGCAGCCTGACAGGGGGCTACACTGAAGCTTTCTTT. The encoded protein is CASSLTGGYTEAFF. The J gene is TRBJ1-1, the V gene TRBV4-1; TRBD1 matches 10 bases. This CDR3 has 14 amino acids. CDR1 MGHRA and CDR2 YSYEKL come from the germline V gene. V gave up 4 bases and J gave up 3 bases; unmatched junction bases: 2.

This clonotype was picked up many times. The chain joins TRBV7-2 to TRBJ2-1; TRBD2 agrees at 12 bases. CDR1 and CDR2 from the germline V gene are SGHTA and FQGNSA. The CDR3 spans 16 residues. With 5 bases clipped from V and 8 bases from J, the junction kept 10 bases outside the gene matches. CDR3 sequence: CASSPQPGLAGDEQFF. The DNA of the CDR3 is TGTGCCAGCAGCCCACAGCCGGGACTAGCGGGCGATGAGCAGTTCTTC.

This clonotype was recorded many times. This chain connects TRBV7-9 to TRBJ2-7; possibly TRBD1 for D (6 bases). V gave up 4 bases and J gave up 0 bases, with 13 bases separating them. The CDR3 runs 15 residues. CDR1 is SEHNR and CDR2 is FQNEAQ in the germline V gene (reference sequence). The CDR3 DNA is TGTGCCAGCAGCTCCCAGGACAGCTACTCCTACGAGCAGTACTTC. Residues: CASSSQDSYSYEQYF.

This clonotype was seen repeatedly, ten times or more. The rearrangement links TRBV28 to TRBJ1-2; D uncertain. V lost 10 bases, J lost 8 bases, and 14 bases lay in between. The CDR3 has 11 amino acids. CDR1 and CDR2 from the germline V gene are MDHEN and SYDVKM. CDR3 DNA sequence: TGTGCCACCGCAACAGCGTCGGGCTACACCTTC. Amino acid sequence: CATATASGYTF.

This clonotype was seen only a few times. The rearrangement joins TRBV29-1 to TRBJ2-1; 7 bases agree with TRBD2. CDR3 length equals 14 residues. V was pared by 6 bases and J by 2 bases, with 7 bases of the junction left unmatched. Germline V gives CDR1 SQVTM, CDR2 ANQGSEA. The CDR3 region is CSVRPAGTYNEQFF. DNA of the CDR3: TGCAGCGTACGACCAGCGGGGACCTACAATGAGCAGTTCTTC.

The chain recombines TRBV6-4 with TRBJ2-5; possibly TRBD2 for D (7 bases). CDR3 length equals 13 residues. Trimming removed 9 bases at V and 7 bases at J, with 18 bases between. Germline CDR1 reads MRHNA; CDR2 reads SNTAGT. The CDR3 loop reads CAREGGEKGTQYF. CDR3 bases: TGTGCCAGAGAAGGGGGGGAGAAGGGGACCCAGTACTTC.

This clonotype has only a few counts. CDR3 nucleotides: TGTGCCAGCAGCTTGGAGCCTAGGTACGGCTACACCTTC. Translating it yields CASSLEPRYGYTF. This chain joins TRBV5-6 and TRBJ1-2; D is uncertain. The germline V and J ends were trimmed by 0 bases and 8 bases, with 11 bases remaining between them. This CDR3 region has 13 residues. CDR1 SGHDT and CDR2 YYEEEE come from the germline V gene.

This chain links TRBV10-3 with TRBJ2-1; D possibly corresponds to TRBD2 (5 bases). CDR3 length: 14 residues. Germline V gives CDR1 ENHRY, CDR2 SYGVKD. The V gene lost 0 bases and the J gene lost 9 bases, with 12 bases spanning the gap. CDR3 loop: CAISESGVVIEQFF. CDR3 sequence (DNA): TGTGCCATCAGTGAGTCGGGAGTAGTAATTGAGCAGTTCTTC.

This clonotype has ten or more counts. V usage is TRBV7-2 and J usage is TRBJ2-1, with 7 bases that match TRBD1. V was pared by 6 bases and J by 6 bases, with 11 bases of the junction left unmatched. The germline CDR1 and CDR2 sequences are SGHTA and FQGNSA. This CDR3 has 15 residues. CDR3 in amino acids: CASRASKGQSNEQFF. Written as DNA, the CDR3 is TGTGCCAGCAGGGCAAGCAAGGGACAGAGCAATGAGCAGTTCTTC. Drawing the rest from reference TRBV7-2 and TRBJ2-1, the complete variable domain is GAGVSQSPSNKVTEKGKDVELRCDPISGHTALYWYRQSLGQGLEFLIYFQGNSAPDKSGLPSDRFSAERTGGSVSTLTIQRTQQEDSAVYLCASRASKGQSNEQFFGPGTRLTVL.

In regard to this clonotype: A read error may be the cause here, since a much bigger clone is one base away. The chain carries TRBV20-1 and TRBJ2-1; 9 bases fit TRBD2. The CDR3 sequence is 16 residues long. Germline loops: CDR1 DFQATT, CDR2 SNEGSKA (reference sequence). Trimming removed 6 bases from V and 6 bases from J; junction bases left unmatched: 15. The CDR3 nucleotides read TGCAGTGCCCGGACCCTAACTAGCGGGTACATCAATGAGCAGTTCTTC. The encoded protein is CSARTLTSGYINEQFF.

The table lists this clonotype with many counts. The chain joins TRBV29-1 to TRBJ2-7, with TRBD2 as a possible D gene (5 bases). Per germline, CDR1 SQVTM and CDR2 ANQGSEA. The CDR3 covers 14 residues. V gave up 7 bases and J gave up 1 base, with 17 bases separating them. CDR3 nucleotide sequence: TGCAGCGCACCGGGCGAGGGCCCTTCCTACGAGCAGTACTTC. Its translation is CSAPGEGPSYEQYF.

The chain couples TRBV5-8 to TRBJ1-5; D is ambiguous. This CDR3 has 15 amino acids. Germline CDR1 reads SGHTS; CDR2 reads YDEGEE. The ends were cut back, 2 bases at V and 0 bases at J, with 9 bases in the middle. The CDR3 nucleotides are TGTGCCAGCAGCTTCGAGGGTAATAGCAATCAGCCCCAGCATTTT. Translating gives CASSFEGNSNQPQHF.

The chain uses TRBV9 and TRBJ2-3, with D uncertain. Deletions cut 2 bases from V and 4 bases from J, with 17 bases between. This CDR3 has 16 amino acids. Germline loops: CDR1 SGDLS, CDR2 YYNGEE. CDR3 loop: CASSVSTNNGPDTQYF. CDR3 bases: TGTGCCAGCAGCGTGAGTACCAATAACGGTCCAGATACGCAGTATTTT.

Ten or more counts support this clonotype. The rearrangement joins TRBV7-6 to TRBJ2-5; tentatively, D is TRBD1 (6 bases). CDR3 length: 14 residues. Trimming took off 2 bases at V and 3 bases at J, with 10 bases between the two ends. The germline CDR1 and CDR2 sequences are SGHVS and FNYEAQ. The CDR3 sequence: CASSLNRVKETQYF. CDR3 coding DNA: TGTGCCAGCAGCTTAAACAGGGTAAAAGAGACCCAGTACTTC.

The chain is built from TRBV28 and TRBJ1-4; D possibly corresponds to TRBD1 (6 bases). Per the germline V gene, CDR1 is MDHEN and CDR2 is SYDVKM. The ends were cut back, 7 bases at V and 4 bases at J, with 31 bases in the middle. This CDR3 is built from 20 residues. CDR3 region: CASNPTVRTSGGRGNEKLFF. Here the CDR3 DNA reads TGTGCCAGCAACCCAACGGTGAGGACTAGCGGGGGGCGAGGTAATGAAAAACTGTTTTTT.

This clonotype was recorded many times. The V gene is TRBV3-1, the J gene TRBJ2-3; tentatively, D is TRBD2 (7 bases). The V and J ends lost 6 bases and 3 bases respectively, with 10 bases between them. Germline V CDR1 and CDR2: LGHDT, YNNKEL (reference sequence). This CDR3 is 13 amino acids long. The CDR3 protein is CASRKGGTDTQYF. The CDR3 DNA reads as TGTGCCAGCAGGAAGGGGGGGACAGATACGCAGTATTTT.

The chain links TRBV7-9 to TRBJ2-1; 14 positions match TRBD2. This CDR3 contains 19 residues. Germline V lookup: CDR1 SEHNR, CDR2 FQNEAQ (reference sequence). V gave up 4 bases and J gave up 0 bases; unmatched junction bases: 8. In DNA form, the CDR3 reads TGTGCCAGCAGCTACTCGGGACTAGCGGGAGTGAGCTCCTACAATGAGCAGTTCTTC. This encodes CASSYSGLAGVSSYNEQFF.

This clonotype has ten or more counts. The chain has TRBV6-1 and TRBJ2-7; D possibly uses TRBD1 or TRBD2 (5 bases each). V shed 6 bases and J shed 3 bases, with 12 bases lying between them. The CDR3 contains 13 residues. Germline V CDR1 and CDR2: MNHNS, SASEGT. In DNA form, the CDR3 reads TGTGCCAGCAGGCAGGGACCAATCTACGAGCAGTACTTC. Its protein product is CASRQGPIYEQYF.

This clonotype was counted at least ten times. The rearrangement links TRBV15 to TRBJ2-5; 11 bases are a match to TRBD2. The CDR3 is 15 amino acids. In germline, CDR1 is LNHNV, CDR2 YYDKDF (reference sequence). V dropped 0 bases and J dropped 4; count of bases not matched to a gene: 1. CDR3 DNA sequence: TGTGCCACCAGCAGAGATAGCGGGGGGGCAGAGACCCAGTACTTC. Protein sequence: CATSRDSGGAETQYF.

This clonotype was picked up many times. This rearrangement joins TRBV11-3 to TRBJ2-1; 9 bases fit TRBD1. CDR1 is SGHNT, CDR2 YENEEA, per germline. The CDR3 covers 13 residues. J was trimmed by 10 bases and V by 5 bases; bases with no gene match: 6. CDR3 sequence reads: CASSPGQGLEQFF. Written as DNA, the CDR3 is TGTGCCAGCAGCCCCGGACAGGGGCTAGAGCAGTTCTTC.